These 8 T cell receptor beta chains were all obtained from the same sample, sequenced in a study of T cell responses to AZD1222 COVID-19 vaccine. Clones were sequenced by immunoSEQ multiplex PCR, and TCRdb holds only the in-frame ones, with some missing. The profile shows 150,000 to 200,000 clones, 87% of them singletons. Sequences were derived from peripheral blood, sampled on day 0 of MenACWY control vaccination. Every receptor here comes from an adult in good health.

The J gene is TRBJ1-1, the V gene TRBV9, with D unclear. The germline V and J ends were trimmed by 0 bases and 2 bases, with 5 bases remaining between them. This CDR3 has 13 residues. From germline, CDR1 is SGDLS and CDR2 YYNGEE. The CDR3, as DNA: TGTGCCAGCAGCGTAGATGGAAACACTGAAGCTTTCTTT. Residues: CASSVDGNTEAFF.

The V call is TRBV12-3 or TRBV12-4, the J call TRBJ1-2, with D unresolved. This CDR3 is 10 amino acids long. With 8 bases removed from V and 7 bases from J, the gap between germline ends came to 8 bases. In DNA, the CDR3 is TGTGCCAGCCTGGTGGGTGGCTACACCTTC. The encoded protein is CASLVGGYTF.

This rearrangement joins TRBV9 to TRBJ2-1; 12 bases agree with TRBD2. The J segment lost 4 bases and the V segment lost 3 bases, leaving 5 bases of the junction unmatched. The germline gives CDR1 SGDLS, CDR2 YYNGEE. This CDR3 is 16 amino acids long. CDR3 residues: CASSGGTSGLYNEQFF. The DNA for the CDR3 is TGTGCCAGCAGCGGTGGGACTAGCGGGCTATACAATGAGCAGTTCTTC.

This clone was detected once. The chain employs TRBV5-4 and TRBJ1-1; TRBD1 might be the D (6 bases). Trimming removed 0 bases from V and 1 base from J, with 10 bases in between. CDR1 and CDR2 (germline): SGHNT, YYREEE (reference sequence). This CDR3 has 15 residues. The CDR3 region has the DNA TGTGCCAGCAGCTTGGCAGGGGCCTCGAACACTGAAGCTTTCTTT. Its translation is CASSLAGASNTEAFF. Full variable domain (missing parts from reference TRBV5-4 and TRBJ1-1): ETGVTQSPTHLIKTRGQQVTLRCSSQSGHNTVSWYQQALGQGPQFIFQYYREEENGRGNFPPRFSGLQFPNYSSELNVNALELDDSALYLCASSLAGASNTEAFFGQGTRLTVV.

This chain uses TRBV7-9 with TRBJ2-7, with D maybe TRBD2 (6 bases). The germline CDR1 and CDR2 sequences are SEHNR and FQNEAQ (reference sequence). The CDR3 spans 15 residues. V gave up 2 bases and J gave up 0 bases, with 11 bases separating them. The CDR3 loop is CASSLWGDPSYEQYF. In nucleotides, the CDR3 is TGTGCCAGCAGCTTATGGGGGGACCCCTCCTACGAGCAGTACTTC.

CDR3 loop: CASSFRGTTEAFF. CDR3 nucleotide sequence: TGTGCCAGCAGTTTTAGGGGAACCACTGAAGCTTTCTTT. The chain has TRBV12-3 or TRBV12-4 and TRBJ1-1, with D tentatively TRBD1 (5 bases). The CDR3 length is 13 residues. The V end lost 3 bases, the J end lost 4 bases, and 9 bases lay between the germline ends.

The chain employs TRBV28 and TRBJ1-5; 9 nucleotides align to TRBD1. This CDR3 has 15 amino acids. Germline CDR1 MDHEN, CDR2 SYDVKM. V lost 4 bases to trimming and J lost 5 bases; unmatched junction nucleotides: 6. CDR3 sequence reads: CASSSGQGRYQPQHF. Written as DNA, the CDR3 is TGTGCCAGCAGTTCAGGACAGGGGCGCTATCAGCCCCAGCATTTT.

The genes are TRBV6-2 or TRBV6-3 and TRBJ2-2; 9 bases are a match to TRBD2. V gave up 0 bases and J gave up 2 bases; unmatched junction bases: 4. Germline assignment: CDR1 MNHEY and CDR2 SVGEGT. The CDR3 is made up of 17 amino acids. The CDR3 protein is CASSYSRTSENTGELFF. The CDR3 bases are TGTGCCAGCAGTTACTCTCGGACTAGCGAAAACACCGGGGAGCTGTTTTTT.